The 29 T cell receptor beta chains presented below share a single source sample, sequenced in a study of post-analysis software for immune sequencing data. For these receptors, no antigen is known. Sequencing libraries made from TCR beta cDNA carried unique molecular identifiers. Via MiXCR, TCRdb re-called the PCR reads, giving one row per CDR3 protein. Of 380,000 or so distinct CDR3 sequences listed, less than 40% are singletons. Study-level findings and limits: Included in a set of about 5 TRBV segments more frequent in patients than controls were TRBV5-6, TRBV5-1 and TRBV20-1.

The sample was blood. Receptor source: a girl aged 5-17 years with multiple sclerosis.

This clonotype was recorded at least ten times. V is TRBV10-3 and J is TRBJ2-7, with 9 bases aligning to TRBD1. The CDR3 runs to 14 residues. The germline CDR1 and CDR2 sequences are ENHRY and SYGVKD. The V and J ends lost 5 bases and 4 bases, in that order; junction bases with no gene match: 6. Written as DNA, the CDR3 is TGTGCCATCAGTTCCGGGACAGGGATATACGAGCAGTACTTC. Protein product: CAISSGTGIYEQYF.

The chain has TRBV24-1 and TRBJ2-3; 7 bases fit TRBD1. J was trimmed by 5 bases and V by 9 bases; bases with no gene match: 13. The CDR3 is 15 amino acids. Germline-derived CDR1 and CDR2 are KGHDR and SFDVKD. CDR3 amino acids: CATGEQDRVRDTQYF. The CDR3 DNA is TGTGCCACCGGGGAACAAGACAGGGTTCGAGATACGCAGTATTTT.

V gene TRBV10-3 combines with J gene TRBJ1-1; D is unresolved. The CDR3 extends over 16 amino acids. Germline assignment: CDR1 ENHRY and CDR2 SYGVKD. Trimming shortened V by 2 bases and J by 3 bases, and 16 bases separated the two germline ends. The CDR3 protein is CAISEPKALAHTEAFF. The CDR3 region has the DNA TGTGCCATCAGTGAGCCAAAGGCCCTCGCCCACACTGAAGCTTTCTTT.

The sample holds a few counts of this clonotype. The rearrangement uses TRBV12-3 or TRBV12-4 and TRBJ2-3; TRBD2 aligns across 9 bases. CDR3 length: 17 residues. V lost 6 bases, J lost 6 bases, and 16 bases stayed unmatched. The CDR3 bases are TGTGCCAGCAGCCCCCTTGGTCGGGTAGCGGGGGTGGATACGCAGTATTTT. It codes for CASSPLGRVAGVDTQYF.

This sequence joins TRBV7-2 and TRBJ1-1, with unresolved D. Between the trimmed V and J ends, which lost 0 bases and 5 bases, there was a span of 7 bases. In germline, CDR1 is SGHTA, CDR2 FQGNSA. This CDR3 contains 13 residues. The CDR3, as DNA: TGTGCCAGCAGCTTAGCTGTGCGGACTGAAGCTTTCTTT. Its protein product is CASSLAVRTEAFF.

This clonotype was observed a handful of times. The chain recombines TRBV7-2 with TRBJ2-3; the D gene is possibly TRBD2 (5 bases). V lost 6 bases, J lost 1 base, and 8 bases lay in between. CDR1 and CDR2 from the germline V gene are SGHTA and FQGNSA. This CDR3 comprises 13 residues. The CDR3 is CASREVGTDTQYF. The CDR3 nucleotides are TGTGCCAGCAGGGAGGTAGGCACAGATACGCAGTATTTT.

The chain is built from TRBV27 and TRBJ1-2; 9 bases are shared with TRBD1. Germline CDR1 reads MNHEY; CDR2 reads SMNVEV (reference sequence). CDR3 length equals 13 residues. The V gene end was trimmed by 4 bases and the J gene end by 10 bases; junction bases not matched to a gene: 7. The CDR3 bases are TGTGCCAGCAGTTCTGGACAGGGGCTTCTCTACACCTTC. This encodes CASSSGQGLLYTF.

This clonotype has more than one count but fewer than ten. V gene TRBV11-2 combines with J gene TRBJ1-2, with D unclear. The CDR3 is made up of 14 amino acids. The ends were cut back, 0 bases at V and 3 bases at J, with 8 bases in the middle. Germline CDR1 is SGHAT and CDR2 is FQNNGV. The CDR3 DNA reads TGTGCCAGCAGCTTAGATGTAGGCTACTATGGCTACACCTTC. Translation gives CASSLDVGYYGYTF.

The rearrangement uses TRBV20-1 and TRBJ2-3; 14 nucleotides agree with TRBD2. The CDR3 totals 14 residues. J gave up 6 bases and V 6 bases, and 5 bases lay outside the gene matches. Per germline, CDR1 DFQATT and CDR2 SNEGSKA (reference sequence). The CDR3 region has the DNA TGCAGTGCCAAGACTAGCGGGGGGGCGGATACGCAGTATTTT. Its protein product is CSAKTSGGADTQYF.

The chain couples TRBV5-1 to TRBJ2-7; 9 bases align to TRBD2. The J call is doubtful: the DNA matches TRBJ2-5 better. The CDR3 runs to 13 residues. Germline V gives CDR1 SGHRS, CDR2 YFSETQ. CDR3 loop: CASSPTSGETQYF. CDR3 nucleotides: TGCGCCAGCAGCCCGACTAGCGGAGAGACCCAGTACTTC.

This clonotype occurred a few times. The chain employs TRBV6-1 and TRBJ2-1; 11 bases map to TRBD2. This CDR3 contains 16 residues. V gave up 5 bases and J gave up 5 bases; unmatched junction bases: 8. The germline V gene has CDR1 MNHNS and CDR2 SASEGT. CDR3 bases: TGTGCCAGCAGTCCGCGACTAGCGGGGACAAACAATGAGCAGTTCTTC. Protein: CASSPRLAGTNNEQFF.

The chain carries TRBV4-1 and TRBJ2-5; 9 bases align to TRBD2. V dropped 4 bases and J dropped 3; count of bases not matched to a gene: 9. Germline values: CDR1 MGHRA, CDR2 YSYEKL. The CDR3 extends over 16 amino acids. DNA of the CDR3: TGCGCCAGCAGCCCATACGGAGCGGGGGGCGAAGAGACCCAGTACTTC. It encodes CASSPYGAGGEETQYF.

The sample holds a few counts of this clonotype. The rearrangement uses TRBV6-1 and TRBJ2-4, with TRBD1 matching over 9 bases. The CDR3 length is 18 residues. CDR1 MNHNS and CDR2 SASEGT come from the germline V gene. V lost 5 bases to trimming and J lost 0 bases; unmatched junction nucleotides: 11. This chain's CDR3 is CASSPYGTGTLAKNIQYF. In DNA form, the CDR3 reads TGTGCCAGCAGTCCCTACGGGACAGGGACTCTAGCCAAAAACATTCAGTACTTC.

The V gene is TRBV12-3 or TRBV12-4, the J gene TRBJ2-1, with 11 bases matching TRBD2. This CDR3 contains 12 residues. V trimming: 10 bases; J trimming: 7 bases; junction bases outside the gene matches: 3. The CDR3 nucleotides read TGTGCCACTAGCGGGGGGTGGAATGAGCAGTTCTTC. Translating gives CATSGGWNEQFF.

This clonotype was counted between two and nine times. The rearrangement links TRBV12-3 or TRBV12-4 to TRBJ1-5; perhaps TRBD1 as D (6 bases). The CDR3 has 17 amino acids. The V end lost 1 base, the J end lost 0 bases, and 13 bases lay between the germline ends. CDR3 bases: TGTGCCAGCAGTTTAGGGAACAGGGAATATAGCAATCAGCCCCAGCATTTT. Protein sequence: CASSLGNREYSNQPQHF.

This chain connects TRBV5-6 to TRBJ1-2; a weak D match, TRBD1 (5 bases). The CDR3 is 15 amino acids. Germline V gives CDR1 SGHDT, CDR2 YYEEEE. Trimming removed 4 bases at V and 7 bases at J, with 20 bases between. The CDR3 here is CASSPSGGVRSGYTF. Written as DNA, the CDR3 is TGTGCCAGCAGCCCCTCCGGGGGAGTTAGGTCTGGCTACACCTTC.

The chain links TRBV5-5 to TRBJ1-1, with D tentatively TRBD1 (6 bases). Germline lookup yields CDR1 SGHKS and CDR2 YYEKEE (reference sequence). This CDR3 has 14 residues. V gave up 1 base and J gave up 2 bases, with 9 bases separating them. CDR3 region: CASSLRGHNTEAFF. CDR3 nucleotides: TGTGCCAGCAGCTTGAGGGGACATAACACTGAAGCTTTCTTT.

The rearrangement links TRBV29-1 to TRBJ1-2; 9 bases align to TRBD1. The CDR3 has 15 amino acids. CDR1 is SQVTM, CDR2 ANQGSEA, per germline. The ends lost 5 bases at V and 3 bases at J; junction bases unmatched: 10. The CDR3 here is CSVYDTGGADYGYTF. The CDR3 nucleotides are TGCAGCGTTTATGATACAGGGGGCGCAGACTATGGCTACACCTTC.

This clonotype has more than one count but fewer than ten. The CDR3 nucleotides read TGTGCCAGCAGCCCTTCAGTTAGCGTGGGGCAGTATTTT. This encodes CASSPSVSVGQYF. This chain joins TRBV6-5 and TRBJ2-3; possible D gene TRBD2, 5 bases. The CDR3 sequence is 13 residues long. V gave up 6 bases and J gave up 11 bases, with 18 bases separating them. The germline gives CDR1 MNHEY, CDR2 SVGAGI.

This chain joins TRBV20-1 and TRBJ2-5; no definite D call. Germline V gives CDR1 DFQATT, CDR2 SNEGSKA (reference sequence). There are 12 residues in the CDR3. V dropped 6 bases and J dropped 5 bases, with 13 bases sitting between them. CDR3 DNA sequence: TGCAGTGCAGCCGTGAGTAGTGAGACCCAGTACTTC. This sequence encodes CSAAVSSETQYF.

On this clonotype itself: Since a much larger clone is just one base distant, this may be a read error. This CDR3 reads CASSGRSGLADNEQFF. CDR3 sequence (DNA): TGTGCCAGCAGCGGCCGTAGCGGGCTGGCTGACAATGAGCAGTTCTTC. The chain links TRBV7-2 to TRBJ2-1; TRBD2 aligns across 7 bases. V shed 5 bases and J 5 bases; nucleotides not matched to a gene: 12. The germline gives CDR1 SGHTA, CDR2 FQGNSA. The CDR3 is 16 amino acids. The full variable domain, its missing parts supplied by reference TRBV7-2 and TRBJ2-1, is GAGVSQSPSNKVTEKGKDVELRCDPISGHTALYWYRQSLGQGLEFLIYFQGNSAPDKSGLPSDRFSAERTGGSVSTLTIQRTQQEDSAVYLCASSGRSGLADNEQFFGPGTRLTVL.

The chain links TRBV12-3 or TRBV12-4 to TRBJ2-3, with 11 bases identical to TRBD2. The length of the CDR3 is 15 residues. After removal of 5 bases from V and 4 bases from J, the junction contained 5 bases not matched to a gene. In DNA form, the CDR3 reads TGTGCCAGCAGTCTGGGGACTAGCGGACCAGATACGCAGTATTTT. It encodes CASSLGTSGPDTQYF.

This clonotype has a handful of counts. The chain has TRBV6-5 and TRBJ1-1; a weak D match, TRBD1 (5 bases). CDR3 length: 16 amino acids. Germline CDR1 MNHEY, CDR2 SVGAGI. V was shortened by 0 bases and J by 3 bases, with 14 bases between the two germline ends. CDR3 coding DNA: TGTGCCAGCAGTTACTCGGCCACCGGGGGGTACACTGAAGCTTTCTTT. It codes for CASSYSATGGYTEAFF.

The V gene is TRBV4-1, the J gene TRBJ2-3, with D unclear. There are 14 residues in the CDR3. V lost 1 base to trimming and J lost 2 bases, with 7 bases between them. Germline V gene sequence: CDR1 MGHRA, CDR2 YSYEKL. The CDR3: CASSQVGPTDTQYF. In DNA form, the CDR3 reads TGCGCCAGCAGCCAAGTCGGCCCCACAGATACGCAGTATTTT.

The rearrangement links TRBV6-1 to TRBJ1-2; D is unclear. This CDR3 spans 13 amino acids. The V and J ends lost 4 bases and 8 bases respectively, with 14 bases between them. Germline values: CDR1 MNHNS, CDR2 SASEGT. DNA of the CDR3: TGTGCCAGCAGTGCCCGGACGGATGGAGGCTACACCTTC. Encoded protein: CASSARTDGGYTF.

J is TRBJ2-7 and V is TRBV7-2, with D perhaps TRBD1 or TRBD2 (5 bases each). Trimming shortened V by 5 bases and J by 2 bases, and 13 bases separated the two germline ends. There are 14 residues in the CDR3. In germline, CDR1 is SGHTA, CDR2 FQGNSA. The CDR3 DNA sequence: TGTGCCAGCAGCGGGGGACCGGACACCTACGAGCAGTACTTC. This gives the protein CASSGGPDTYEQYF. The variable domain in full, completed from reference TRBV7-2 and TRBJ2-7, reads GAGVSQSPSNKVTEKGKDVELRCDPISGHTALYWYRQSLGQGLEFLIYFQGNSAPDKSGLPSDRFSAERTGGSVSTLTIQRTQQEDSAVYLCASSGGPDTYEQYFGPGTRLTVT.

This clonotype came up a few times. V gene TRBV12-3 or TRBV12-4 combines with J gene TRBJ1-1; D not certain. The CDR3 loop spans 13 amino acids. Trimming pared 8 bases from V and 0 bases from J, leaving 10 bases between. In DNA form, the CDR3 reads TGTGCCAGCGGTTCTAGGGTGAACACTGAAGCTTTCTTT. The encoded protein is CASGSRVNTEAFF.

The CDR3 here is CASSYSTGHTDTQYF. In DNA, the CDR3 is TGTGCCAGCAGTTACTCGACTGGCCACACAGATACGCAGTATTTT. V is TRBV6-5 and J is TRBJ2-3; D remains unclear. This CDR3 is built from 15 residues. V was clipped by 0 bases and J by 2 bases, with 9 bases between them. The germline gives CDR1 MNHEY, CDR2 SVGAGI.

This clonotype has more than one count but fewer than ten. The chain links TRBV13 to TRBJ1-2; 7 nucleotides match TRBD1. The trim removed 4 bases at V and 3 bases at J, leaving 2 bases unmatched. Germline V lookup: CDR1 PRHDT, CDR2 FYEKMQ (reference sequence). The CDR3 covers 13 residues. DNA for the CDR3: TGTGCCAGCAGCTCAGGACAGGACTATGGCTACACCTTC. Translated, it gives CASSSGQDYGYTF.